The clone carrying this T cell receptor (beta chain) is large (0.1 to 1%) by share. Antigen specificity is unknown. CDR1 is MDHEN and CDR2 is SYDVKM in the germline V gene. The CDR3 is made up of 14 amino acids. With 2 bases removed from V and 1 base from J, the gap between germline ends came to 5 bases. This entry is derived from a study of circulating CD8 cells and anti-PD-1 response in melanoma. Looking at the study overall: Anti-PD-1 was first-line therapy for about 50% of the 13 patients. Response groups: complete/partial responders versus stable/progressive non-responders. General study results and limits: At M1, fewer than 7% of TRB clonotypes appeared in multiple subsets. DNEG was most diverse; TIGIT repertoires were least diverse.

Using 15 ng of total RNA, TCR libraries were made with the QIAseq Immune Repertoire TCR panel. In TCRdb, the reads were re-called with MiXCR into one record per CDR3 protein. The sample gives roughly 200 distinct CDR3 sequences, 12% of which show up once; 65% to 70% is in the top ten. Sorting of live CD3+CD8+TCRalphabeta+ cells by PD-1 and/or TIGIT gave four subsets. This sample comprised CD8+ T cells from PBMCs, obtained at baseline or after one month of anti-PD-1 therapy (not recorded which). The chain recombines TRBV28 with TRBJ2-2; unclear D gene. The sequence came from a human donor with melanoma. This CDR3 is CASSLGVNTGELFF. The CDR3, as DNA: TGTGCCAGCAGTTTAGGGGTGAACACCGGGGAGCTGTTTTTT.